This T cell receptor beta chain is drawn from a study of T cell changes during pregnancy in multiple sclerosis (dated by TCRdb to between 2018 and 2021). In terms of the full investigation: Changes in the T cell repertoire over the course of pregnancy were examined in this study in women with multiple sclerosis.

Concerning this clone itself: There is no known antigen for this receptor. Nothing much larger sits one base from this clone, and base qualities are not available.

Trimmed from V: 0 bases; trimmed from J: 6 bases; junction bases lacking a gene match: 1. Counted from cysteine to phenylalanine, this CDR3 has 14 amino acids. This entry keeps only the CDR3 DNA: 42 bases, framed from base 1. The germline V gene supplies CDR1 SGHVS and CDR2 FQNEAQ. Libraries came from the immunoSEQ multiplex PCR assay. The immuneACCESS repertoire file appears here via TCRdb, limited to in-frame rearrangements. These files lack a portion of the clones; in checked studies, under half of the deficit traces to unresolved V genes, and the cause of the others is not known. This sample gives 45,000 to 60,000 clones in total; about 91% of them show up just once. About 1% of the sample belongs to the ten largest clones.

Sequencing used peripheral blood, obtained after pregnancy. The TCR sequence derives from a female donor in good health, enrolled as a control in a pregnancy study. The rearrangement combines TRBV7-8 with TRBJ2-2, with 7 central nucleotides matching TRBD2. The DNA is as follows: TGTGCCAGCAGCTTAGCGAGCGGGGCCGGGGAGCTGTTTTTT. This gives the protein CASSLASGAGELFF.